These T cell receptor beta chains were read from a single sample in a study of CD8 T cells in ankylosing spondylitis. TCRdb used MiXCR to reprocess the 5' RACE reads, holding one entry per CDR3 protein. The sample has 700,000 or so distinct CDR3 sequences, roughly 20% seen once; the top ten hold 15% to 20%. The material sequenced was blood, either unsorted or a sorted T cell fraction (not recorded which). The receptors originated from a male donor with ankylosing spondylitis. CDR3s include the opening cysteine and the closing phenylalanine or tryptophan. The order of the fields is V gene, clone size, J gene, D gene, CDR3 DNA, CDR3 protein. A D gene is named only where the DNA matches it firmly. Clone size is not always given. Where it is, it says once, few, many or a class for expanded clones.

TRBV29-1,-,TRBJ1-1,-,TGCAGCGTTGTGGTGGACGAAGCTTTCTTT,CSVVVDEAFF
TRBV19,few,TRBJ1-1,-,TGTGCCAGTAGTATAGGACCAGGGACGAACACTGAAGCTTTCTTT,CASSIGPGTNTEAFF
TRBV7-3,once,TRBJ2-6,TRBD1,TGTGCCAGCAGTGTAGGGGGCTACTCTGGGGCCAACGTCCTGACTTTC,CASSVGGYSGANVLTF
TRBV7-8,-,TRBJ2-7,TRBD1,TGTGCCAGCAGCCAAAATAGGGGGCTCTACGAGCAGTACTTC,CASSQNRGLYEQYF
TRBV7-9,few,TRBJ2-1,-,TGTGCCAGCAGCTTAGCGAGGGGTCAAATAAATGAGCAGTTCTTC,CASSLARGQINEQFF
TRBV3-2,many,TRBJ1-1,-,TGTGCCAGCAGCCAAGCCAGGGTGAACACTGAAGCTTTCTTT,CASSQARVNTEAFF
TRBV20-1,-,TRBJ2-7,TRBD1,TGCAGTGCTAGAGTCAACAGGGGTTCCTACGAGCAGTACTTC,CSARVNRGSYEQYF
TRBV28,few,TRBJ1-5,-,TGTGCCAGCAGGATCGGGTATATCAACAATCAGCCCCAGCATTTT,CASRIGYINNQPQHF
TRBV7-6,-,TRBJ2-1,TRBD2,TGTGCCAGCAGCCCTCGGGCGACTAGCGGGAAAATTGGGGATGAGCAGTTCTTC,CASSPRATSGKIGDEQFF
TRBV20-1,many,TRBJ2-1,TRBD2,TGCAGTGCTTTAGCGGGGGCCCGCAATGAGCAGTTCTTC,CSALAGARNEQFF
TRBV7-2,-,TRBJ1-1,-,TGTGCCAGCAGCTTAATGGGCAGTTACGCTGAAGCTTTCTTT,CASSLMGSYAEAFF
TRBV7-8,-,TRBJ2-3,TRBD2,TGTGCCAGCAGCTTACTAGCGGGGGAGTATACGCAGTATTTT,CASSLLAGEYTQYF
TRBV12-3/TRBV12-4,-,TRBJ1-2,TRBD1,TGTGCCAGCGGAACAGGACAGGCAGATTTCGGCTACACCTTC,CASGTGQADFGYTF
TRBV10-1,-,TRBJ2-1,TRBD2,TGCGCCAGCAGTGAGTCTAGCGGGGGCGGGGAGCAGTTCTTC,CASSESSGGGEQFF
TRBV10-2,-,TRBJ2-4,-,TGCGCCAGCAGACGGGGTATTGATGGCAACATTCAGTACTTC,CASRRGIDGNIQYF
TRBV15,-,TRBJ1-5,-,TGTGCCACCAGCAGCGGGACCCCCAATCAGCCCCAGCATTTT,CATSSGTPNQPQHF
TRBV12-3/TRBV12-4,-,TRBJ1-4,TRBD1,TGTGCCAGCAGTTTCGGACAGGATTTGGAATCAACTAATGAAAAACTGTTTTTT,CASSFGQDLESTNEKLFF
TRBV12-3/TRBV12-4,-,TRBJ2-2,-,TGTGCCAGCAGTCGTACCGCTCGACTAGTAGAGGGTGGGGAGCTGTTTTTT,CASSRTARLVEGGELFF
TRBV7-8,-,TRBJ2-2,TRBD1,TGTGCCAGCAGCCACAGGGACAGGGGCTCCGGGGAGCTGTTTTTT,CASSHRDRGSGELFF
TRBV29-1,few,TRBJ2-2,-,TGCAGCGTTTTCCTAGAAGGAGTGGCCGGGGAGCTGTTTTTT,CSVFLEGVAGELFF
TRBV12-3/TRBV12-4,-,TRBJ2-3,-,TGTGCCAGCAGTTTTGACGGGAGAGGCACAGATACGCAGTATTTT,CASSFDGRGTDTQYF
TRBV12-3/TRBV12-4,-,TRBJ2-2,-,TGTGCCAGCAGTTTCAACAGCAACAACCTCGACACCGGGGAGCTGTTTTTT,CASSFNSNNLDTGELFF
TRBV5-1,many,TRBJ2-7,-,TGCGCCAGCAGCACCGGACAAGTCCCCTACGAGCAGTACTTC,CASSTGQVPYEQYF
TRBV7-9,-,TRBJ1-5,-,TGTGCCAGCAGCTCAGGGGTCCAGCAGCCCCAGCATTTT,CASSSGVQQPQHF
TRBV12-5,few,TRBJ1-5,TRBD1,TGTGCTAGTGGTTTGACTCGACAGGGGGCTAGAAGCAATCAGCCCCAGCATTTT,CASGLTRQGARSNQPQHF
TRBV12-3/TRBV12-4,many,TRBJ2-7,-,TGTGCCAGCAGTATAACCTACGAGCAGTACTTC,CASSITYEQYF
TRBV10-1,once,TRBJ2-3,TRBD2,TGCGCCAGCGGTGATACTAGCGGGCAGGGCACAGATACGCAGTATTTT,CASGDTSGQGTDTQYF
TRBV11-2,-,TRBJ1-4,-,TGTGCCAGCAGCTTAGTCCCAGGGGTGTTAGAAAAACTGTTTTTT,CASSLVPGVLEKLFF
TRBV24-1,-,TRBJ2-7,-,TGTGCCACCAGTGATTCAGAGGTATTCCACGAGCAGTACTTC,CATSDSEVFHEQYF
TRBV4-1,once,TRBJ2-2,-,TGCGCCAGCAGCCAAGATCTCGGGGAGCTGTTTTTT,CASSQDLGELFF
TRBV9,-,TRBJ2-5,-,TGTGCCAGCAGAAAAGGGTCTCTCCCCCCGGAGACCCAGTACTTC,CASRKGSLPPETQYF
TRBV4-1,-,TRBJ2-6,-,TGCGCCAGCAGCCAAGAGTTCTCTGGGGCCAACGTCCTGACTTTC,CASSQEFSGANVLTF
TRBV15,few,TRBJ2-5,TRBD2,TGTGCCACCAGCAGAGTGGCTAGCGGGAGTTTGGGGAAAGAGACCCAGTACTTC,CATSRVASGSLGKETQYF
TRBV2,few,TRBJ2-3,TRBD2,TGTGCCAGCAGTGAGATCTCGGGGAGGGCAGATACGCAGTATTTT,CASSEISGRADTQYF
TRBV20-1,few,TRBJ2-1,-,TGCAGTGCTAGGGGCGGTGACTCAAACAATGAGCAGTTCTTC,CSARGGDSNNEQFF
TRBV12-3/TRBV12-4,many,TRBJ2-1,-,TGTGCCAGCAGTTTAGAGACGGGAGACACCTACAATGAGCAGTTCTTC,CASSLETGDTYNEQFF
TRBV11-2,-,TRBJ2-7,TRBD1,TGTGCCAGCAGCCAGGGACAGGGGGATTACGAGCAGTACTTC,CASSQGQGDYEQYF
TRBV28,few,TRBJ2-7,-,TGTGCCAGCAGTTTTCTCCCAGACTACGAGCAGTACTTC,CASSFLPDYEQYF
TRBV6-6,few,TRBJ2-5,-,TGTGCCAGCAGTTACTCGAATCCCCAAATCCAGTACTTC,CASSYSNPQIQYF
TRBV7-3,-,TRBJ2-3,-,TGTGCCAGCAGCTCAGGAGGGGGAGATACGCAGTATTTT,CASSSGGGDTQYF
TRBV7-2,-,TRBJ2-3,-,TGTGCCAGCAGCGGATCGGGGCCTAGCACAGATACGCAGTATTTT,CASSGSGPSTDTQYF
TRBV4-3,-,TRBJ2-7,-,TGCGCCAGCAGCCTCTCTTACTACCTCTCCTACGAGCAGTACTTC,CASSLSYYLSYEQYF
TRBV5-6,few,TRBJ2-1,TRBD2,TGTGCCAGCAGCTTGTGGATTAGCGGGAGGACCAATGAGCAGTTCTTC,CASSLWISGRTNEQFF
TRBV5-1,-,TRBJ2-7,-,TGCGCCAGCAGCTTCTCGGCAGGGAGGGAGCAGTACTTC,CASSFSAGREQYF
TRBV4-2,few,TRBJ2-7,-,TGTGCCAGCAGCCAAGAAACAGCCAACTACGAGCAGTACTTC,CASSQETANYEQYF
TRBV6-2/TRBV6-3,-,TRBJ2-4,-,TGTGCCAGCAGTTCGATTCAGGGCTCCATTCAGTACTTC,CASSSIQGSIQYF